This record concerns one TCR beta chain sequence. TCRdb's copy holds only in-frame clones and misses some; the assay was immunoSEQ multiplex PCR. The data hold 250,000 to 300,000 clones, with about 88% observed a single time. CDR1 is MGHRA, CDR2 YSYEKL, per germline. The CDR3 covers 13 residues. Between the trimmed V and J ends, which lost 7 bases and 5 bases, there was a span of 11 bases. The entry originates in a study of blood T cell repertoires in COVID-19. The chain uses TRBV4-1 and TRBJ2-2, with D perhaps TRBD2 (7 bases). This sequence originates from a woman in her fifties or sixties with acute or convalescent COVID-19. What was sequenced was peripheral blood. CDR3: CASTGGPTGELFF. In DNA, the CDR3 is TGCGCCAGCACCGGGGGGCCAACCGGGGAGCTGTTTTTT.